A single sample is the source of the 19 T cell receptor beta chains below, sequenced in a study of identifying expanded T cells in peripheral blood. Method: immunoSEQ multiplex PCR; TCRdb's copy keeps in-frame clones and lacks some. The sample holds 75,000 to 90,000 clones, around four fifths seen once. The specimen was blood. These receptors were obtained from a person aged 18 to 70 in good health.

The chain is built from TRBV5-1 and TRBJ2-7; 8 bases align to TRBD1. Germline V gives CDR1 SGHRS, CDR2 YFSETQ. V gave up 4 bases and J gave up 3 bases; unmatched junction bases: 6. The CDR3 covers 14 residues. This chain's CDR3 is CASSDPRGLYEQYF. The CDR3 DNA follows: TGCGCCAGCAGCGATCCCAGGGGGCTCTACGAGCAGTACTTC. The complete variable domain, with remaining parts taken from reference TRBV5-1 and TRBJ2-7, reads KAGVTQTPRYLIKTRGQQVTLSCSPISGHRSVSWYQQTPGQGLQFLFEYFSETQRNKGNFPGRFSGRQFSNSRSEMNVSTLELGDSALYLCASSDPRGLYEQYFGPGTRLTVT.

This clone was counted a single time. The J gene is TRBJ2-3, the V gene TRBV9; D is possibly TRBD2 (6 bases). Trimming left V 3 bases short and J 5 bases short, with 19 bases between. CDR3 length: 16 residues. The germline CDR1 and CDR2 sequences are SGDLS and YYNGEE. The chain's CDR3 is CASSGAAGLALDTQYF. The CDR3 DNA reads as TGTGCCAGCAGCGGTGCTGCGGGACTCGCCTTAGATACGCAGTATTTT.

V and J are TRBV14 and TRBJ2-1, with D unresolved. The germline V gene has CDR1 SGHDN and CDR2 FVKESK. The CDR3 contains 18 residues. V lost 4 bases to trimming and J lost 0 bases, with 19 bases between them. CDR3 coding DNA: TGTGCCAGCAGCCCCTATCTTCCGTCCCCCCTCTCCTACAATGAGCAGTTCTTC. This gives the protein CASSPYLPSPLSYNEQFF.

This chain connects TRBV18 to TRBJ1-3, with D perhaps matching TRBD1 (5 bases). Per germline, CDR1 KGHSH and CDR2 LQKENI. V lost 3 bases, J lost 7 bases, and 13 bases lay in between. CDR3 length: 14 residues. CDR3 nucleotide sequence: TGTGCCAGCTCACCTCCCAGGGTAGAGAACACCATATATTTT. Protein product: CASSPPRVENTIYF.

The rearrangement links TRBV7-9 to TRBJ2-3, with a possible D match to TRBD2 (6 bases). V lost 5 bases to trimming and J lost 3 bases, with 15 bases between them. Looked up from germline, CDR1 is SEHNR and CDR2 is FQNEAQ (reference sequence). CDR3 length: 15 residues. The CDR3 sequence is CASSPGTSNTDTQYF. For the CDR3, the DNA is TGTGCCAGCAGCCCGGGGACTTCAAATACAGATACGCAGTATTTT.

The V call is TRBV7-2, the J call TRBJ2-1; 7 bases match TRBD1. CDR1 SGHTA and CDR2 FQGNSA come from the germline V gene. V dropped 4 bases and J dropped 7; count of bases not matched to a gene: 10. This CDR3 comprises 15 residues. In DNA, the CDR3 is TGTGCCAGCAGCTCCGGGACAGATACTGAGAATGAGCAGTTCTTC. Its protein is CASSSGTDTENEQFF.

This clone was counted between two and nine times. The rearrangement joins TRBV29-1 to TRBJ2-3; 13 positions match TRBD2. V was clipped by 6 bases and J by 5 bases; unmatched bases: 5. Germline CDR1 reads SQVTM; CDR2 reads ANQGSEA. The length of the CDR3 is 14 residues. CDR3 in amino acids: CSVGGLAGKDTQYF. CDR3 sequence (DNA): TGCAGCGTGGGGGGACTAGCGGGAAAAGATACGCAGTATTTT.

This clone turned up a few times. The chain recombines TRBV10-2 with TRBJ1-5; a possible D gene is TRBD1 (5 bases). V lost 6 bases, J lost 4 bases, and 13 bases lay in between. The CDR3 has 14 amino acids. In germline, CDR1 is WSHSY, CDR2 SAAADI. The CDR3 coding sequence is TGCGCCAGCAGCTCCGGGACCGATAATCAGCCCCAGCATTTT. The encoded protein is CASSSGTDNQPQHF.

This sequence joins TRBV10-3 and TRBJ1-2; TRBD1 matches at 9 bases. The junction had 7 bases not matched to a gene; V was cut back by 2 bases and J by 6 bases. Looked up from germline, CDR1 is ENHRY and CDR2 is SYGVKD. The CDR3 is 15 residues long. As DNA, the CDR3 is TGTGCCATCAGTGAGACGGACAGGGGCCGAAATGGCTACACCTTC. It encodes CAISETDRGRNGYTF.

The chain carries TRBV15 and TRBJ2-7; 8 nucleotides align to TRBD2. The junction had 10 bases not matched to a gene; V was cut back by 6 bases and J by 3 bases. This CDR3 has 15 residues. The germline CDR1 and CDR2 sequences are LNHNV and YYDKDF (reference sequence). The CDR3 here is CATSNPGREGYEQYF. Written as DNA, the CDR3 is TGTGCCACCAGTAACCCCGGGAGGGAGGGCTACGAGCAGTACTTC.

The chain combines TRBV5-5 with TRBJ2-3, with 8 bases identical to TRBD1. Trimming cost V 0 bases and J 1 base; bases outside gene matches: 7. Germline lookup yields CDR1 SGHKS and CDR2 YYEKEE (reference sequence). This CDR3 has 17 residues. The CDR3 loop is CASSLAPGTGGTDTQYF. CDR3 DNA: TGTGCCAGCAGCTTGGCGCCCGGGACAGGAGGCACAGATACGCAGTATTTT. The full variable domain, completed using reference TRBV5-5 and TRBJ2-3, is DAGVTQSPTHLIKTRGQQVTLRCSPISGHKSVSWYQQVLGQGPQFIFQYYEKEERGRGNFPDRFSARQFPNYSSELNVNALLLGDSALYLCASSLAPGTGGTDTQYFGPGTRLTVL.

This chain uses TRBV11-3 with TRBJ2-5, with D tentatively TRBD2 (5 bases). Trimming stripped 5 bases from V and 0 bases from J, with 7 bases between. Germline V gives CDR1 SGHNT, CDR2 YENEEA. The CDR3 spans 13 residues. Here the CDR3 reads CASSREDQETQYF. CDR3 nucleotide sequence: TGTGCCAGCAGCCGGGAAGACCAAGAGACCCAGTACTTC. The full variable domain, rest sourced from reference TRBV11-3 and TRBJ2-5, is EAGVVQSPRYKIIEKKQPVAFWCNPISGHNTLYWYLQNLGQGPELLIRYENEEAVDDSQLPKDRFSAERLKGVDSTLKIQPAELGDSAVYLCASSREDQETQYFGPGTRLLVL.

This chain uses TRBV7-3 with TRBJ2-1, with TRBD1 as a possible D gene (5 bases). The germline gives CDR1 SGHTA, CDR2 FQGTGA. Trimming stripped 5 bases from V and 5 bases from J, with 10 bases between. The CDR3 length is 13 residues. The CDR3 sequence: CASSPGPNNEQFF. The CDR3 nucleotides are TGTGCCAGCAGCCCAGGGCCAAACAATGAGCAGTTCTTC.

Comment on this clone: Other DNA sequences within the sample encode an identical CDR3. CDR3 in amino acids: CASSIRDTEAFF. DNA of the CDR3: TGTGCCAGTAGTATCCGGGACACTGAAGCTTTCTTT. J is TRBJ1-1 and V is TRBV19; no clear D gene. Germline assignment: CDR1 LNHDA and CDR2 SQIVND (reference sequence). This CDR3 has 12 amino acids. Trimming shortened V by 3 bases and J by 3 bases, and 5 bases separated the two germline ends.

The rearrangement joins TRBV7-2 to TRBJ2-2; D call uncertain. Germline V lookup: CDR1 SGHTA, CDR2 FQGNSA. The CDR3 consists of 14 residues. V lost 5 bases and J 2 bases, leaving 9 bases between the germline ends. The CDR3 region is CASSPRYNTGELFF. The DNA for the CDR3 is TGTGCCAGCAGCCCAAGATACAACACCGGGGAGCTGTTTTTT.

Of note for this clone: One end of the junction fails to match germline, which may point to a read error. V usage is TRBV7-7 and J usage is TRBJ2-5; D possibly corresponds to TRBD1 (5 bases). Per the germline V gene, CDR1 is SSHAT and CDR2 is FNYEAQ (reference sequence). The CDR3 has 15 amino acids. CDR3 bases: TGTGCTAGCAGCTTAGCAGGGTCAGGTCAAGAGACCCAGTACTTC. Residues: CASSLAGSGQETQYF. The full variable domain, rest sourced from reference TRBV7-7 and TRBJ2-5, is GAGVSQSPRYKVTKRGQDVTLRCDPISSHATLYWYQQALGQGPEFLTYFNYEAQPDKSGLPSDRFSAERPEGSISTLTIQRTEQRDSAMYRCASSLAGSGQETQYFGPGTRLLVL.

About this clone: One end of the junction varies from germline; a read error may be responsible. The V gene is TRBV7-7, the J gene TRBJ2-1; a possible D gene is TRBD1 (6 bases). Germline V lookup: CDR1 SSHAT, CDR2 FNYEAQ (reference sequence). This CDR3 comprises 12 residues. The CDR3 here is CASSPRGGEQFF. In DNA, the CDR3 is TGTGCTAGCAGCCCCCGAGGGGGTGAGCAGTTCTTC.

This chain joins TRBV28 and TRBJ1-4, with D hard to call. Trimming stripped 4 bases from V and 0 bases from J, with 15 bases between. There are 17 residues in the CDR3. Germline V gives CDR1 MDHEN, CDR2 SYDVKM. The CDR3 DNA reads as TGTGCCAGCAGTTACTCTATGGAGGAGACAACTAATGAAAAACTGTTTTTT. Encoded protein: CASSYSMEETTNEKLFF. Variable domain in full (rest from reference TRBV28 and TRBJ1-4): DVKVTQSSRYLVKRTGEKVFLECVQDMDHENMFWYRQDPGLGLRLIYFSYDVKMKEKGDIPEGYSVSREKKERFSLILESASTNQTSMYLCASSYSMEETTNEKLFFGSGTQLSVL.

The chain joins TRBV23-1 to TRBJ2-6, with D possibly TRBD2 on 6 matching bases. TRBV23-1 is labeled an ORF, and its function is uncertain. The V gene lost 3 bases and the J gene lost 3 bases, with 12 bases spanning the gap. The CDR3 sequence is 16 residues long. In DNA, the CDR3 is TGCGCCAGCAGTCAGGCGGGACTTCATGGGGCCAACGTCCTGACTTTC. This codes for CASSQAGLHGANVLTF.